The 26 T cell receptor beta chains listed next were all sequenced from one sample in a study of T cell repertoires in cytomegalovirus infection. Via MiXCR, TCRdb re-called the reads, giving one row per CDR3 protein. The table lists fewer than 250,000 distinct CDR3 sequences, under 25% of them singletons. Sequenced: CD8+ T cells from PBMCs. The receptors here all came from a human donor in good health (CMV status not recorded). Some clones in this sample may be carry-over from other donors' samples.

This clonotype was seen repeatedly, ten times or more. The chain uses TRBV20-1 and TRBJ2-7; D may be TRBD2 (5 bases). This CDR3 has 14 amino acids. Germline-derived CDR1 and CDR2 are DFQATT and SNEGSKA (reference sequence). The V gene lost 1 base and the J gene lost 0 bases, with 10 bases spanning the gap. The CDR3 region is CSARAGVSSYEQYF. The CDR3 region has the DNA TGCAGTGCTAGAGCCGGGGTAAGCTCCTACGAGCAGTACTTC.

Remarks on this clonotype: One junction end does not reproduce the germline sequence, and a read error may be involved. This chain uses TRBV20-1 with TRBJ1-2, with a tentative D call TRBD1 (6 bases). Germline V lookup: CDR1 DFQATT, CDR2 SNEGSKA (reference sequence). The CDR3 is 14 residues long. In DNA, the CDR3 is TGCAGTGCCGACCACCTGGGGGCCGACCAAAGGTACCCCTTC. It codes for CSADHLGADQRYPF.

Ten or more counts support this clonotype. The chain links TRBV5-4 to TRBJ1-1; TRBD1 matches at 9 bases. Germline V gene lookup returns CDR1 SGHNT and CDR2 YYREEE (reference sequence). The junction had 3 bases not matched to a gene; V was cut back by 1 base and J by 8 bases. This CDR3 has 13 amino acids. CDR3 amino acids: CASSLRGTGEAFF. The CDR3 nucleotides read TGTGCCAGCAGCTTGCGCGGGACAGGGGAAGCTTTCTTT. The variable domain in full, with the rest retrieved from reference TRBV5-4 and TRBJ1-1, is ETGVTQSPTHLIKTRGQQVTLRCSSQSGHNTVSWYQQALGQGPQFIFQYYREEENGRGNFPPRFSGLQFPNYSSELNVNALELDDSALYLCASSLRGTGEAFFGQGTRLTVV.

This clonotype was counted between two and nine times. This sequence joins TRBV2 and TRBJ2-2; no definite D call. The CDR3 contains 15 residues. From germline, CDR1 is SNHLY and CDR2 FYNNEI. Trimming pared 3 bases from V and 7 bases from J, leaving 15 bases between. CDR3 protein: CASSEGPLHDGELFF. CDR3 in DNA: TGTGCCAGCAGTGAGGGCCCCCTTCACGACGGGGAGCTGTTTTTT.

This rearrangement joins TRBV4-2 to TRBJ2-3; D not certain. The CDR3 has 16 amino acids. Trimming cost V 0 bases and J 4 bases, with 14 bases left between them. Germline V lookup: CDR1 LGHNA, CDR2 YNFKEQ. CDR3 residues: CASSQETLEISDTQYF. The CDR3 nucleotides read TGTGCCAGCAGCCAAGAGACTTTGGAAATTTCAGATACGCAGTATTTT.

This sequence joins TRBV20-1 and TRBJ2-5, with 15 bases that match TRBD2. Germline trimming cut 7 bases from V and 0 bases from J; bases unmatched to any gene: 6. The germline V gene has CDR1 DFQATT and CDR2 SNEGSKA (reference sequence). CDR3 length: 16 residues. CDR3 DNA sequence: TGCAGTGTTCCCGGGACTAGCGGGGGGCACCAAGAGACCCAGTACTTC. It translates to CSVPGTSGGHQETQYF.

The gene calls are TRBV29-1 and TRBJ2-1, with 8 bases fitting TRBD1. CDR3 length: 14 amino acids. The germline gives CDR1 SQVTM, CDR2 ANQGSEA. The V gene end was trimmed by 7 bases and the J gene end by 6 bases; junction bases not matched to a gene: 11. CDR3 loop: CSAEWQGATNEQFF. The CDR3 DNA follows: TGCAGCGCCGAATGGCAGGGGGCCACCAATGAGCAGTTCTTC.

In this sample, this clonotype turned up a few times. The chain employs TRBV5-1 and TRBJ2-6; possible D gene TRBD2, 6 bases. Germline V gene lookup returns CDR1 SGHRS and CDR2 YFSETQ. The germline V and J ends were trimmed by 0 bases and 0 bases, with 7 bases remaining between them. This CDR3 spans 16 amino acids. DNA of the CDR3: TGCGCCAGCAGCTTGGACGGGAGCTCTGGGGCCAACGTCCTGACTTTC. This sequence encodes CASSLDGSSGANVLTF.

Only a few counts were recorded for this clonotype. The chain couples TRBV5-1 to TRBJ2-7; maybe TRBD2 (5 bases). The CDR3 loop spans 14 amino acids. Trimming took 4 bases from V and 4 from J, leaving 15 bases between them. Looked up from germline, CDR1 is SGHRS and CDR2 is YFSETQ. The CDR3 loop is CASSLFGGEYEQYF. The CDR3 nucleotides are TGCGCCAGCAGCCTATTCGGAGGAGAATACGAGCAGTACTTC.

V gene TRBV2 combines with J gene TRBJ1-2; D call uncertain. Trimming took off 1 base at V and 4 bases at J, with 13 bases between the two ends. This CDR3 has 15 residues. Germline loops: CDR1 SNHLY, CDR2 FYNNEI. The CDR3: CASSEGKGSIYGYTF. The CDR3 coding sequence is TGTGCCAGCAGTGAAGGGAAGGGCTCTATCTATGGCTACACCTTC.

The chain is built from TRBV6-6 and TRBJ2-7, with 8 positions matching TRBD1. V trimming: 6 bases; J trimming: 4 bases; junction bases outside the gene matches: 11. The germline V gene has CDR1 MNHNY and CDR2 SVGAGI (reference sequence). The CDR3 runs 15 residues. The CDR3 nucleotides are TGTGCCAGCAGAACCGGACAGGGAGGTAGATACGAGCAGTACTTC. This translates into CASRTGQGGRYEQYF.

This clonotype was seen a few times. The V and J genes are TRBV12-3 or TRBV12-4 and TRBJ2-7, with TRBD2 matching over 13 bases. Trimming at V came to 5 bases and at J to 7 bases, leaving 5 bases not matched to a gene. The CDR3 spans 14 residues. The chain's CDR3 is CASSGLAGVGEQYF. For the CDR3, the DNA is TGTGCCAGCAGTGGACTAGCGGGGGTTGGAGAGCAGTACTTC.

There are many counts of this clonotype. This chain connects TRBV12-3 or TRBV12-4 to TRBJ1-2; TRBD1 is a possible D gene (6 bases). The V gene lost 2 bases and the J gene lost 7 bases, with 14 bases spanning the gap. CDR3 size: 14 residues. The CDR3 nucleotides read TGTGCCAGCAGTTTACTAACAGGGTCGGGTGGCTACACCTTC. It translates to CASSLLTGSGGYTF.

This clonotype was picked up many times. The chain has TRBV7-2 and TRBJ2-3; D ambiguous. With 5 bases removed from V and 1 base from J, the gap between germline ends came to 10 bases. Per germline, CDR1 SGHTA and CDR2 FQGNSA. The CDR3 is made up of 14 amino acids. The CDR3 loop is CASSEIPGTDTQYF. The CDR3 region has the DNA TGTGCCAGCAGCGAGATCCCGGGCACAGATACGCAGTATTTT.

The rearrangement links TRBV20-1 to TRBJ1-1; the D gene is possibly TRBD1 (6 bases). Germline values: CDR1 DFQATT, CDR2 SNEGSKA (reference sequence). CDR3 size: 15 residues. V gave up 0 bases and J gave up 6 bases, with 17 bases separating them. The chain's CDR3 is CSARDRGRGRAEAFF. CDR3 nucleotide sequence: TGCAGTGCTAGAGATCGGGGCAGGGGTAGGGCTGAAGCTTTCTTT.

The rearrangement uses TRBV12-5 and TRBJ2-5, with D uncertain. V lost 5 bases and J lost 2, with 12 bases in between. CDR1 is LGHNT and CDR2 is FRNRAP in the germline V gene. This CDR3 has 14 residues. The chain's CDR3 is CASGHTLEQETQYF. CDR3 coding DNA: TGTGCTAGTGGTCACACCCTAGAGCAAGAGACCCAGTACTTC.

J is TRBJ2-1 and V is TRBV2; 8 bases are shared with TRBD1. Germline CDR1 and CDR2: SNHLY and FYNNEI. The V segment lost 4 bases and the J segment 8 bases; nucleotides outside the gene matches: 10. The CDR3 runs 15 residues. The CDR3 DNA follows: TGTGCCAGCAGTGCTTGGACAGGGTCAGGCGATGAGCAGTTCTTC. This translates into CASSAWTGSGDEQFF.

This clonotype has a count of ten or more. The chain joins TRBV7-6 to TRBJ2-1; D gene ambiguous. The V gene's germline CDR1 is SGHVS and CDR2 FNYEAQ. The CDR3 is 11 residues long. The V end lost 5 bases, the J end lost 6 bases, and 5 bases lay between the germline ends. DNA of the CDR3: TGTGCCAGCAGCCCGGGCAATGAGCAGTTCTTC. It specifies CASSPGNEQFF.

This clonotype was picked up a small number of times. The gene calls are TRBV6-5 and TRBJ1-5, with D hard to call. This CDR3 is built from 15 residues. Germline CDR1 is MNHEY and CDR2 is SVGAGI. V was shortened by 2 bases and J by 1 base, with 9 bases between the two germline ends. CDR3 coding DNA: TGTGCCAGCAGTTACCTGGCCAGCAGCAATCAGCCCCAGCATTTT. Translation gives CASSYLASSNQPQHF.

This clonotype was seen a few times. This chain connects TRBV7-9 to TRBJ1-2; D is uncertain. The CDR3 has 14 amino acids. The V and J ends lost 1 base and 7 bases respectively, with 13 bases between them. Germline CDR1 is SEHNR and CDR2 is FQNEAQ (reference sequence). Written as DNA, the CDR3 is TGTGCCAGCAGCTTAGGGGCCGGCGATCGTGGCTACACCTTC. Its translation is CASSLGAGDRGYTF.

This clonotype was found a few times. The chain recombines TRBV12-3 or TRBV12-4 with TRBJ1-5; D uncertain. The CDR3 totals 13 residues. Trimming took off 4 bases at V and 9 bases at J, with 13 bases between the two ends. The CDR3 nucleotides read TGTGCCAGCAGTTATGGTCCCACGGCGCCCCAGCATTTT. Residues: CASSYGPTAPQHF.

This clonotype was found many times. This chain uses TRBV6-5 with TRBJ1-1; weak D call: TRBD1 (5 bases). Germline loops: CDR1 MNHEY, CDR2 SVGAGI. V was shortened by 1 base and J by 1 base, with 10 bases between the two germline ends. This CDR3 has 15 residues. The CDR3 here is CASSYLGTWNTEAFF. CDR3 nucleotide sequence: TGTGCCAGCAGTTACTTGGGGACTTGGAACACTGAAGCTTTCTTT.

In this sample, this clonotype turned up a few times. This rearrangement joins TRBV19 to TRBJ2-1; 7 bases match TRBD2. The CDR3 covers 15 residues. The germline CDR1 and CDR2 sequences are LNHDA and SQIVND (reference sequence). The V gene end was trimmed by 5 bases and the J gene end by 6 bases; junction bases not matched to a gene: 10. The CDR3 here is CASSPLETGGNEQFF. CDR3 in DNA: TGTGCCAGTAGTCCCCTCGAGACGGGGGGCAATGAGCAGTTCTTC. Full variable domain (missing parts from reference TRBV19 and TRBJ2-1): DGGITQSPKYLFRKEGQNVTLSCEQNLNHDAMYWYRQDPGQGLRLIYYSQIVNDFQKGDIAEGYSVSREKKESFPLTVTSAQKNPTAFYLCASSPLETGGNEQFFGPGTRLTVL.

CDR3 loop: CASSTPLTGANYGYTF. CDR3 DNA: TGTGCCAGCAGCACCCCATTGACAGGCGCCAACTATGGCTACACCTTC. V and J are TRBV7-9 and TRBJ1-2; D possibly corresponds to TRBD1 (6 bases). Germline V gene sequence: CDR1 SEHNR, CDR2 FQNEAQ (reference sequence). This CDR3 contains 16 residues. V shed 5 bases and J shed 2 bases, with 18 bases lying between them.

The chain carries TRBV30 and TRBJ2-5; D possibly corresponds to TRBD2 (5 bases). The CDR3 length is 13 residues. Trimming stripped 0 bases from V and 5 bases from J, with 10 bases between. Germline loops: CDR1 GTSNPN, CDR2 SVGIG (reference sequence). The CDR3 DNA sequence: TGTGCCTGGAGTGTGGGTCGGAGGGAGACCCAGTACTTC. Translation: CAWSVGRRETQYF.

The V and J genes are TRBV7-8 and TRBJ1-5; 12 positions agree with TRBD1. This CDR3 contains 16 residues. The junction had 5 bases not matched to a gene; V was cut back by 1 base and J by 7 bases. Germline V gene lookup returns CDR1 SGHVS and CDR2 FQNEAQ. The CDR3 sequence is CASSLVGQGAGQPQHF. CDR3 nucleotides: TGTGCCAGCAGCTTAGTGGGACAGGGGGCTGGGCAGCCCCAGCATTTT.